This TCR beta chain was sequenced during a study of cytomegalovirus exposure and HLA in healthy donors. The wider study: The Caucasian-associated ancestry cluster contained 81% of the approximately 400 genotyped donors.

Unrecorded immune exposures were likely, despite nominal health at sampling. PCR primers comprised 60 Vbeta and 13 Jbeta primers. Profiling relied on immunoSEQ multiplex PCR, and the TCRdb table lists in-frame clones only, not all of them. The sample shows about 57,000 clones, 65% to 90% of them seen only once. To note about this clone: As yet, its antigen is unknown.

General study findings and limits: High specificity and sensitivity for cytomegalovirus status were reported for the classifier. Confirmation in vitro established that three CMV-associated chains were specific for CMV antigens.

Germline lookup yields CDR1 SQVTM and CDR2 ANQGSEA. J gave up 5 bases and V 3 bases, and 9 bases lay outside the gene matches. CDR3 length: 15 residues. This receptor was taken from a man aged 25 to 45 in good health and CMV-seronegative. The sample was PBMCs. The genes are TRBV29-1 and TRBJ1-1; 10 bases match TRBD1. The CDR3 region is CSVDRDRGLGTEAFF. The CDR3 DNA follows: TGCAGCGTTGACCGCGACAGGGGGCTAGGAACTGAAGCTTTCTTT. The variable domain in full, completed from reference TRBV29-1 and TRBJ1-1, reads SAVISQKPSRDICQRGTSLTIQCQVDSQVTMMFWYRQQPGQSLTLIATANQGSEATYESGFVIDKFPISRPNLTFSTLTVSNMSPEDSSIYLCSVDRDRGLGTEAFFGQGTRLTVV.